The clone carrying this TCR beta chain was seen repeatedly, ten times or more. Germline V gene sequence: CDR1 LNHNV, CDR2 YYDKDF (reference sequence). The CDR3 runs to 15 residues. Trimming left V 4 bases short and J 0 bases short, with 7 bases between. This sample was taken from a study of tumor-infiltrating lymphocytes in oesophageal squamous cell carcinoma. Each CDR3 protein gets one entry after TCRdb re-called the reads with MiXCR. Of about 12,000 distinct CDR3 sequences detected, 58% appear once; the ten largest clones hold about 59%. The chain employs TRBV15 and TRBJ2-6; no reliable D call. Sequences were obtained from blood. The clonotype originates from a female donor with esophageal squamous cell carcinoma. The CDR3: CATSKDGSGANVLTF. DNA of the CDR3: TGTGCCACCAGCAAAGACGGCTCTGGGGCCAACGTCCTGACTTTC.